The rows below give T cell receptor beta chains drawn from one sample of a study of T cell clusters in autoimmune cytopenias. Using the multiplex PCR reads, TCRdb records one entry per CDR3 protein without DNA. This sample's clone table lists about 6,100 distinct CDR3 sequences. Another study also made use of these data, one on T cell repertoires in aging, cancer and after chemotherapy.

The specimen was peripheral blood. The receptors originated from a human donor in good health. CDR3s include the opening cysteine and the closing phenylalanine or tryptophan. Part of the rows lack a size; the others show once, few, many or a class for expanded clones.

CASSISNLGERLFF,TRBJ1-4,TRBV18,medium-sized
CSVEETPSEAFF,TRBJ1-1,TRBV29-1,.
CASSPIGLAGAVGELFF,TRBJ2-2,TRBV12-3/TRBV12-4,.
CASSYGSARDGYTF,TRBJ1-2,TRBV6-5,medium-sized
CASSYQETQYF,TRBJ2-5,TRBV12-3/TRBV12-4,medium-sized
CASSFHPMAGGLKETQYF,TRBJ2-5,TRBV5-4,.
CASSLVGATNEKLFF,TRBJ1-4,TRBV11-2,.
CASTSRRTGEAGELFF,TRBJ2-2,TRBV5-4,.
CASSAGRSQDEAFF,TRBJ1-1,TRBV6-2/TRBV6-3,.
CASSYSKGIYEQYF,TRBJ2-7,TRBV6-5,medium-sized
CASDSTDTQYF,TRBJ2-3,TRBV12-3/TRBV12-4,.
CASSPGLSEEQYF,TRBJ2-7,TRBV7-9,medium-sized
CASTREPGAAYEQYF,TRBJ2-7,TRBV5-1,.
CASSLSSRSEAFF,TRBJ1-1,TRBV27,medium-sized
CASSQEGSGVYEQYF,TRBJ2-7,TRBV4-3,.
CASSHEQGDEQYF,TRBJ2-7,TRBV4-3,.
CASSLKSLRDRVFTDTQYF,TRBJ2-3,TRBV7-6,medium-sized
CASRLSGRAYVDTQYF,TRBJ2-3,TRBV27,medium-sized
CASSLHGGASSPLHF,TRBJ1-6,TRBV12-3/TRBV12-4,.
CASSLATGGPYYEQYF,TRBJ2-7,TRBV11-2,.
CASRTATSGNYEQYF,TRBJ2-7,TRBV27,medium-sized
CSVVEGFAEKLFF,TRBJ1-4,TRBV29-1,medium-sized
CAWSTRGGGTEAFF,TRBJ1-1,TRBV30,medium-sized
CASSGGSSYNSPLHF,TRBJ1-6,TRBV19,medium-sized
CASSRFRDYQETQYF,TRBJ2-5,TRBV6-1,medium-sized
CASSQERGATYEQYF,TRBJ2-7,TRBV4-3,.
CASSQYRTPSEGYTF,TRBJ1-2,TRBV14,medium-sized
CASSSPPPQHF,TRBJ1-5,TRBV27,.
CSVLSGAVVEAFF,TRBJ1-1,TRBV20-1,.
CASSARTELGTEAFF,TRBJ1-1,TRBV19,medium-sized
CASSDTSGSHNEQFF,TRBJ2-1,TRBV6-4,medium-sized
CASRISTSYEQYF,TRBJ2-7,TRBV12-3/TRBV12-4,medium-sized
CATSRDQLGAGRTQYF,TRBJ2-5,TRBV15,medium-sized
CSARDWGLAGTDTQYF,TRBJ2-3,TRBV20-1,.
CASSTAGGGAYTGELFF,TRBJ2-2,TRBV7-6,.
CASSPGMNNEQFF,TRBJ2-1,TRBV18,medium-sized
CATSQTTGELFF,TRBJ2-2,TRBV24-1,.
CASSYSMASSGYEQYF,TRBJ2-7,TRBV6-5,medium-sized
CASSDVPADTQYF,TRBJ2-3,TRBV6-1,medium-sized
CASSLNQGGTGQGYNEQFF,TRBJ2-1,TRBV13,.
CASSQLGTATYEQYF,TRBJ2-7,TRBV5-4,.
CASSGQGDYEQYF,TRBJ2-7,TRBV5-1,.
CASSNVPGPWMEAFF,TRBJ1-1,TRBV6-2/TRBV6-3,.
CASSILGLNTEAFF,TRBJ1-1,TRBV19,.
CASSWGTGSNTGELFF,TRBJ2-2,TRBV27,medium-sized